The 30 T cell receptor beta chains in this list originate from one sample, sequenced in a study of naive and memory T cell subsets. The beta constant-region primer was an equimolar mix of two oligonucleotides covering TRBC1 and TRBC2. Nested alpha and beta constant-region primers with the SP2 primer drove four PCR rounds on ligated cDNA. TCRdb analysed the UMI-ligation and nested PCR reads with MiXCR anew, one entry per CDR3 protein. The sample includes some 80,000 distinct CDR3 sequences, approximately 10% of them seen just once. The sample was naive CD8+ T cells from blood. The receptors stem from a human donor in good health.

This clonotype was detected only a few times. V is TRBV7-9 and J is TRBJ2-1; 8 bases line up with TRBD1. CDR1 and CDR2 (germline): SEHNR, FQNEAQ (reference sequence). The CDR3 extends over 14 amino acids. The junction had 3 bases not matched to a gene; V was cut back by 0 bases and J by 8 bases. In DNA form, the CDR3 reads TGTGCCAGCAGCTTAGCACAGGGGGGCTATGAGCAGTTCTTC. Protein sequence: CASSLAQGGYEQFF.

This rearrangement joins TRBV20-1 to TRBJ1-6, with 9 bases that match TRBD1. The CDR3 loop spans 17 amino acids. Germline V lookup: CDR1 DFQATT, CDR2 SNEGSKA (reference sequence). J was trimmed by 10 bases and V by 6 bases; bases with no gene match: 19. The CDR3 nucleotides read TGCAGTGCCATAGAAACAGGGGGCCTAGAAGTAGGATCACCCCTCCACTTT. Translated: CSAIETGGLEVGSPLHF.

This clonotype has a handful of counts. The rearrangement joins TRBV7-6 to TRBJ2-2, with TRBD2 matching 9 bases. V was clipped by 4 bases and J by 6 bases; unmatched bases: 15. The CDR3 has 18 amino acids. Germline V gene data show CDR1 as SGHVS and CDR2 as FNYEAQ. CDR3 in amino acids: CASSSQINSGSRPGELFF. The CDR3 DNA reads as TGTGCCAGCAGCTCACAAATAAATAGCGGGAGTCGACCCGGGGAGCTGTTTTTT.

The chain links TRBV29-1 to TRBJ2-3; the D gene is possibly TRBD2 (6 bases). In germline, CDR1 is SQVTM, CDR2 ANQGSEA. This CDR3 is 13 amino acids long. Trimming took off 7 bases at V and 8 bases at J, with 19 bases between the two ends. CDR3 coding DNA: TGCAGCGCCCCCGGGAGCAGGTCGGGTACGCAGTATTTT. Amino acids: CSAPGSRSGTQYF.

This clonotype was counted between two and nine times. The chain joins TRBV5-1 to TRBJ1-1; D unresolved. The CDR3 spans 13 residues. Trimming cost V 7 bases and J 3 bases, with 13 bases left between them. CDR1 is SGHRS, CDR2 YFSETQ, per germline. The chain's CDR3 is CASSNRGDTEAFF. The CDR3 bases are TGCGCCAGCTCAAACCGCGGGGACACTGAAGCTTTCTTT.

This clonotype showed up just a few times. The CDR3 sequence: CASSLYGTAYNEQFF. For the CDR3, the DNA is TGTGCCAGCAGTTTGTACGGGACAGCCTACAATGAGCAGTTCTTC. The chain carries TRBV12-3 or TRBV12-4 and TRBJ2-1; 7 nucleotides line up with TRBD1. This CDR3 has 15 residues. Trimming took 3 bases from V and 2 from J; bases not matched to a gene: 4.

The table lists this clonotype with a few counts. V usage is TRBV7-6 and J usage is TRBJ2-3; D uncertain. Trimming took off 3 bases at V and 6 bases at J, with 10 bases between the two ends. Germline V gene sequence: CDR1 SGHVS, CDR2 FNYEAQ. The CDR3 covers 13 residues. The CDR3 DNA sequence: TGTGCCAGCAGCTTTTACTATGGGGATACGCAGTATTTT. This translates into CASSFYYGDTQYF.

A few counts support this clonotype. The rearrangement uses TRBV5-5 and TRBJ2-7, with TRBD2 as a possible D gene (5 bases). Trimming removed 2 bases from V and 4 bases from J, with 10 bases in between. CDR1 is SGHKS and CDR2 is YYEKEE in the germline V gene (reference sequence). This CDR3 contains 13 residues. CDR3 sequence (DNA): TGTGCCAGCAGCTTCGGGGAATGGTACGAGCAGTACTTC. Amino acid sequence: CASSFGEWYEQYF.

This clonotype has a count of ten or more. The chain has TRBV5-5 and TRBJ2-1; tentative D call: TRBD1 (7 bases). V lost 7 bases to trimming and J lost 8 bases, with 19 bases between them. Germline V lookup: CDR1 SGHKS, CDR2 YYEKEE (reference sequence). The CDR3 sequence is 14 residues long. CDR3 amino acids: CASGGDRLWDEQFF. DNA for the CDR3: TGTGCCAGCGGCGGGGACAGACTTTGGGATGAGCAGTTCTTC.

This clonotype appeared many times. The CDR3 is CASSSHMDEKLFF. Written as DNA, the CDR3 is TGTGCCAGCAGTTCGCACATGGATGAAAAACTGTTTTTT. This chain connects TRBV27 to TRBJ1-4; unclear D gene. CDR1 and CDR2 from the germline V gene are MNHEY and SMNVEV (reference sequence). The V end lost 4 bases, the J end lost 6 bases, and 9 bases lay between the germline ends. The CDR3 contains 13 residues.

The rearrangement uses TRBV27 and TRBJ1-6; a weak D match, TRBD1 (5 bases). Trimming took off 4 bases at V and 7 bases at J, with 17 bases between the two ends. In germline, CDR1 is MNHEY, CDR2 SMNVEV (reference sequence). This CDR3 is 16 amino acids long. Here the CDR3 reads CASSSTWDDLNSPLHF. DNA of the CDR3: TGTGCCAGCAGTTCCACCTGGGACGACCTGAATTCACCCCTCCACTTT.

In its sample, this clonotype was seen many times. The J gene is TRBJ2-7, the V gene TRBV19; no reliable D call. Germline assignment: CDR1 LNHDA and CDR2 SQIVND (reference sequence). The CDR3 sequence is 15 residues long. V gave up 1 base and J gave up 1 base, with 11 bases separating them. CDR3 sequence (DNA): TGTGCCAGTAGTATAGCGTCAGCACCTTCCTACGAGCAGTACTTC. The encoded protein is CASSIASAPSYEQYF.

The J gene is TRBJ2-1, the V gene TRBV6-5, with 9 bases matching TRBD2. The CDR3 contains 16 residues. Germline CDR1 MNHEY, CDR2 SVGAGI. V gave up 6 bases and J gave up 7 bases; unmatched junction bases: 13. The CDR3 reads CASSPAWGLAGNEQFF. CDR3 DNA sequence: TGTGCCAGCAGCCCGGCGTGGGGTCTAGCGGGGAATGAGCAGTTCTTC.

This clonotype was counted ten times or more. The DNA for the CDR3 is TGTGCCAGCAGGGCCCGACTAAACACTGAAGCTTTCTTT. Translated, it gives CASRARLNTEAFF. This chain connects TRBV6-2 or TRBV6-3 to TRBJ1-1; D unresolved. Germline V gene lookup returns CDR1 MNHEY and CDR2 SVGEGT. CDR3 length: 13 residues. Deletions cut 6 bases from V and 2 bases from J, with 10 bases between.

This clonotype has at least ten counts. The V and J genes are TRBV2 and TRBJ2-1, with TRBD2 identical over 10 bases. Germline-derived CDR1 and CDR2 are SNHLY and FYNNEI. The V gene end was trimmed by 5 bases and the J gene end by 3 bases; junction bases not matched to a gene: 7. This CDR3 comprises 16 residues. Written as DNA, the CDR3 is TGTGCCAGCAGTCGGGCTAGCGGGAGCAACTACAATGAGCAGTTCTTC. This encodes CASSRASGSNYNEQFF.

This clonotype was observed at least ten times. CDR3 protein: CSVEDRSAPEQYF. CDR3 sequence (DNA): TGCAGCGTTGAAGATCGGTCAGCTCCCGAGCAGTACTTC. The rearrangement uses TRBV29-1 and TRBJ2-7; D remains ambiguous. The length of the CDR3 is 13 residues. V gave up 0 bases and J gave up 6 bases, with 12 bases separating them. In germline, CDR1 is SQVTM, CDR2 ANQGSEA.

The table lists this clonotype with many counts. CDR3 residues: CASSSRGRRPYEQYF. The CDR3 nucleotides read TGTGCCAGCAGCTCCAGGGGGAGGAGGCCCTACGAGCAGTACTTC. The chain carries TRBV13 and TRBJ2-7; a weak D match, TRBD1 (7 bases). V was cut by 4 bases and J by 2 bases, with 15 bases left in between. This CDR3 has 15 amino acids. In germline, CDR1 is PRHDT, CDR2 FYEKMQ (reference sequence).

This clonotype has at least ten counts. This sequence joins TRBV4-1 and TRBJ1-4; D remains ambiguous. CDR1 MGHRA and CDR2 YSYEKL come from the germline V gene. The length of the CDR3 is 16 residues. Trimming removed 5 bases at V and 1 base at J, with 14 bases between. The CDR3 here is CASSYRREGTNEKLFF. The CDR3 DNA reads as TGCGCCAGCAGCTACCGTCGGGAGGGAACTAATGAAAAACTGTTTTTT.

This clonotype was recorded at least ten times. This rearrangement joins TRBV19 to TRBJ1-2; D call uncertain. Germline V gives CDR1 LNHDA, CDR2 SQIVND (reference sequence). The CDR3 totals 11 residues. V lost 8 bases and J lost 8, with 12 bases in between. The CDR3 DNA reads as TGTGCCAGTGCAACCGGCGGGGGCTACACCTTC. This gives the protein CASATGGGYTF. The entire variable domain, with the rest obtained from reference TRBV19 and TRBJ1-2, is as follows: DGGITQSPKYLFRKEGQNVTLSCEQNLNHDAMYWYRQDPGQGLRLIYYSQIVNDFQKGDIAEGYSVSREKKESFPLTVTSAQKNPTAFYLCASATGGGYTFGSGTRLTVV.

This clonotype was detected many times. The chain combines TRBV20-1 with TRBJ2-7; D remains ambiguous. Germline CDR1 and CDR2: DFQATT and SNEGSKA (reference sequence). V gave up 4 bases and J gave up 1 base, with 17 bases separating them. The CDR3 extends over 15 amino acids. The CDR3 DNA reads as TGCAGTGCTAATAGTTTGGCAGGCATATCCTACGAGCAGTACTTC. It is translated as CSANSLAGISYEQYF.

The chain joins TRBV6-2 or TRBV6-3 to TRBJ2-7; 10 bases agree with TRBD2. The germline V gene encodes CDR1 MNHEY and CDR2 SVGEGT. Unmatched junction bases numbered 5, after V lost 2 bases and J lost 1 base. CDR3 length equals 16 residues. Written as DNA, the CDR3 is TGTGCCAGCAGTTACCTTGGACTAGCGGAATCCTACGAGCAGTACTTC. It encodes CASSYLGLAESYEQYF.

The chain uses TRBV18 and TRBJ1-2; the D gene is possibly TRBD1 (5 bases). V lost 3 bases and J lost 4, with 12 bases in between. The CDR3 totals 14 residues. Germline V gene sequence: CDR1 KGHSH, CDR2 LQKENI. CDR3 region: CASSPTWTSYGYTF. For the CDR3, the DNA is TGTGCCAGCTCACCTACCTGGACAAGCTATGGCTACACCTTC.

In this sample, this clonotype turned up many times. The V gene is TRBV20-1, the J gene TRBJ2-2; 10 nucleotides match TRBD2. The CDR3 covers 19 residues. V shed 4 bases and J 0 bases; nucleotides not matched to a gene: 14. In germline, CDR1 is DFQATT, CDR2 SNEGSKA (reference sequence). In DNA form, the CDR3 reads TGCAGTGCTATAGCCGGGACTAGCGCTACAGTTGCGAACACCGGGGAGCTGTTTTTT. It yields the protein CSAIAGTSATVANTGELFF.

This clonotype appeared a few times. This chain connects TRBV7-9 to TRBJ1-1; D possibly corresponds to TRBD1 (5 bases). The CDR3 length is 18 residues. The germline V and J ends were trimmed by 5 bases and 1 base, with 23 bases remaining between them. The germline V gene encodes CDR1 SEHNR and CDR2 FQNEAQ (reference sequence). CDR3 bases: TGTGCCAGCAGCCTGTGGCCGCCCACCCCGGGGACGAACACTGAAGCTTTCTTT. Its protein is CASSLWPPTPGTNTEAFF.

V is TRBV29-1 and J is TRBJ2-7; maybe TRBD2 (5 bases). CDR1 is SQVTM and CDR2 is ANQGSEA in the germline V gene. The CDR3 contains 16 residues. Between the trimmed V and J ends, which lost 1 base and 0 bases, there was a span of 16 bases. For the CDR3, the DNA is TGCAGCGTTGAAGGCCTCCGGGGATTAGGCTCCTACGAGCAGTACTTC. Translated, it gives CSVEGLRGLGSYEQYF.

The gene calls are TRBV12-3 or TRBV12-4 and TRBJ1-3; D is perhaps TRBD1 (5 bases). Trimming stripped 3 bases from V and 1 base from J, with 10 bases between. The length of the CDR3 is 15 residues. The CDR3 coding sequence is TGTGCCAGCAGTTTCCTGGGACCATCTGGAAACACCATATATTTT. Encoded protein: CASSFLGPSGNTIYF.

This clonotype was counted a few times. The chain combines TRBV9 with TRBJ1-2; 7 bases align to TRBD1. V shed 2 bases and J 11 bases; nucleotides not matched to a gene: 6. Germline loops: CDR1 SGDLS, CDR2 YYNGEE. The CDR3 runs 12 residues. CDR3: CASSVIPQGYTF. For the CDR3, the DNA is TGTGCCAGCAGCGTCATCCCACAGGGGTACACCTTC.

This chain links TRBV7-2 with TRBJ1-2, with D tentatively TRBD1 (5 bases). The CDR3 is 17 amino acids. CDR1 and CDR2 from the germline V gene are SGHTA and FQGNSA. Trimming took 1 base from V and 6 from J, leaving 21 bases between them. This CDR3 reads CASSLGRGWEGFHGYTF. The CDR3 bases are TGTGCCAGCAGCTTAGGAAGGGGTTGGGAGGGGTTCCATGGCTACACCTTC.

At least ten counts were recorded for this clonotype. This chain joins TRBV29-1 and TRBJ2-1, with D uncertain. Trimming stripped 0 bases from V and 7 bases from J, with 10 bases between. The germline V gene has CDR1 SQVTM and CDR2 ANQGSEA. CDR3 size: 13 residues. CDR3 in DNA: TGCAGCGTTGAAGATTTTTCTGAAAATGAGCAGTTCTTC. Amino acids: CSVEDFSENEQFF.

CDR3 nucleotide sequence: TGTGCCAGCAGCCCCGCCGGACGGGACGGAGGCTACACCTTC. Its protein is CASSPAGRDGGYTF. The chain recombines TRBV6-5 with TRBJ1-2; a weak D match, TRBD1 (5 bases). Germline V lookup: CDR1 MNHEY, CDR2 SVGAGI. The CDR3 loop spans 14 amino acids. The ends were cut back, 6 bases at V and 8 bases at J, with 19 bases in the middle.